One sample yielded the 3 T cell receptor beta chains listed below, sequenced in a study of cytomegalovirus exposure and HLA in healthy donors. PCR employed 60 Vbeta and 13 Jbeta primers. Here immunoSEQ multiplex PCR was the method, and the copy in TCRdb shows in-frame clones only, minus some. Of under 200,000 clones detected, about 80% appear once; the ten largest clones hold approximately 0.73%. The specimen sequenced was PBMCs. The receptor set was obtained from a middle-aged woman in good health and CMV-seronegative.

In this sample, this clone turned up a few times. This sequence joins TRBV2 and TRBJ2-1, with D tentatively TRBD1 (6 bases). CDR3 length equals 15 residues. V dropped 6 bases and J dropped 0 bases, with 12 bases sitting between them. Germline CDR1 reads SNHLY; CDR2 reads FYNNEI. CDR3 sequence reads: CASRTDRLSYNEQFF. The CDR3 bases are TGTGCCAGCAGGACTGACAGGCTCTCCTACAATGAGCAGTTCTTC.

This clone was found once. The V call is TRBV19, the J call TRBJ2-1; 9 nucleotides agree with TRBD2. Trimming at V came to 3 bases and at J to 10 bases, leaving 7 bases not matched to a gene. Germline assignment: CDR1 LNHDA and CDR2 SQIVND (reference sequence). The CDR3 has 14 amino acids. The CDR3 nucleotides read TGTGCCAGTAGTATTGGGACTAGCCCCCAAGAGCAGTTCTTC. It is translated as CASSIGTSPQEQFF.

This clone was seen only once. The V and J genes are TRBV15 and TRBJ2-2, with D unclear. Trimming removed 5 bases from V and 3 bases from J, with 7 bases in between. Looked up from germline, CDR1 is LNHNV and CDR2 is YYDKDF (reference sequence). The CDR3 consists of 13 residues. Written as DNA, the CDR3 is TGTGCCACCAGCGCTCGGGACACCGGGGAGCTGTTTTTT. Protein: CATSARDTGELFF.